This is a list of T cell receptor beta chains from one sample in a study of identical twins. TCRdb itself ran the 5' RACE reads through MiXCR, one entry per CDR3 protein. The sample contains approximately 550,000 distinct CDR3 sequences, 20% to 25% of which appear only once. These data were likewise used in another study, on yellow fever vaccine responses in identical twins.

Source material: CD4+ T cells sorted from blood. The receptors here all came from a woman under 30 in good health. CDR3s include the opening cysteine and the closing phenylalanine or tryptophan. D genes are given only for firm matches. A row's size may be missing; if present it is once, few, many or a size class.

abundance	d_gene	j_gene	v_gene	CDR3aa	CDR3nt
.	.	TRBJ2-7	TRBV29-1	CSVGDDSYEQYF	TGCAGCGTTGGGGACGACTCCTACGAGCAGTACTTC
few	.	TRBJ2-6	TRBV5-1	CASSLVQGMAGANVLTF	TGCGCCAGCAGCTTGGTCCAGGGCATGGCTGGGGCCAACGTCCTGACTTTC
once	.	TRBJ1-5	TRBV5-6	CASSLGTGKGYSNQPQHF	TGTGCCAGCAGCTTGGGTACAGGGAAGGGATATAGCAATCAGCCCCAGCATTTT
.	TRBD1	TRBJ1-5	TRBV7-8	CASSRSTGKNQPQHF	TGTGCCAGCAGCCGCTCGACAGGGAAAAATCAGCCCCAGCATTTT
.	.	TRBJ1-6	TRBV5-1	CASSLGQGDNSPLHF	TGCGCCAGCAGCTTGGGGCAGGGCGATAATTCACCCCTCCACTTT
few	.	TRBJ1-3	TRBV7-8	CASSLVPGFSGNTIYF	TGTGCCAGCAGCTTAGTGCCAGGCTTCTCTGGAAACACCATATATTTT
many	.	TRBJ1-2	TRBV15	CATSRGSGDHGYTF	TGTGCCACCAGCAGAGGCTCAGGGGATCATGGCTACACCTTC
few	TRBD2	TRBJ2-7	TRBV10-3	CAALAGGGYEQYF	TGTGCCGCCCTAGCGGGAGGGGGTTACGAGCAGTACTTC
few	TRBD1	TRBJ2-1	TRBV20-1	CSARGTGGVYNEQFF	TGCAGTGCTAGGGGGACAGGGGGGGTATACAATGAGCAGTTCTTC
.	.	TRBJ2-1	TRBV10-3	CAISSTGDNEQFF	TGTGCCATCAGTTCGACGGGGGACAATGAGCAGTTCTTC
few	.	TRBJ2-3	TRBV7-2	CASSSYGPGTDTQYF	TGTGCCAGCAGCTCTTACGGACCGGGCACAGATACGCAGTATTTT
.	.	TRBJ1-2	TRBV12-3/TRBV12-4	CASSPGRASYGYTF	TGTGCCAGCAGCCCCGGGAGGGCGAGCTATGGCTACACCTTC
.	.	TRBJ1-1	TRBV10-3	CAISEKVNTEAFF	TGTGCCATCAGTGAAAAAGTTAACACTGAAGCTTTCTTT
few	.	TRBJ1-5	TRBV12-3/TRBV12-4	CASARGGVDQPQHF	TGTGCCAGTGCAAGAGGGGGGGTGGATCAGCCCCAGCATTTT
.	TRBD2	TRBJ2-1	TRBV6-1	CASSDTGKAGTSRFF	TGTGCCAGCAGTGACACCGGGAAAGCCGGGACTAGTCGGTTCTTC
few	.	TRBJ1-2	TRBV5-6	CASSLFTGYTF	TGTGCCAGCAGCTTATTCACGGGCTACACCTTC
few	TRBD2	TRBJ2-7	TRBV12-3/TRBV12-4	CASSSSGSGYEQYF	TGTGCCAGCAGTTCTAGCGGGAGTGGCTACGAGCAGTACTTC
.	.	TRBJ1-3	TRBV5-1	CASSFSLQQGSGNTIYF	TGCGCCAGCAGCTTCTCTCTGCAACAGGGCTCTGGAAACACCATATATTTT
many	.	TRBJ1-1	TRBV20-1	CSASGQMNTEAFF	TGCAGTGCAAGTGGACAGATGAACACTGAAGCTTTCTTT
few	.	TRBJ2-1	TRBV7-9	CASSQTPVNNEQFF	TGTGCCAGCAGCCAAACTCCTGTAAACAATGAGCAGTTCTTC
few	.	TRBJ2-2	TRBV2	CASSEVIKNTGELFF	TGTGCCAGCAGTGAAGTCATTAAGAACACCGGGGAGCTGTTTTTT
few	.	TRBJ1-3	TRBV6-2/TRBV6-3	CASKRDWSSGNTIYF	TGTGCCAGCAAGAGGGACTGGAGCTCTGGAAACACCATATATTTT
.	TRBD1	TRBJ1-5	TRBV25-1	CASRNVFNDRGGNIFGNQPQHF	TGTGCCAGCAGAAATGTTTTCAACGACAGGGGAGGAAATATATTTGGCAATCAGCCCCAGCATTTT
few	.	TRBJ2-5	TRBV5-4	CASSWGSSEETQYF	TGTGCCAGCAGCTGGGGGTCTAGCGAAGAGACCCAGTACTTC
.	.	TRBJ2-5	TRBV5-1	CASSRTGVQSYQETQYF	TGCGCCAGCAGCCGGACGGGGGTACAGTCGTACCAAGAGACCCAGTACTTC
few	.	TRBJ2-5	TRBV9	CASSVDNQRETQYF	TGTGCCAGCAGCGTAGATAACCAAAGGGAGACCCAGTACTTC
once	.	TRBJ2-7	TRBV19	CASAIMGHGTSEQYF	TGTGCCAGTGCCATAATGGGGCACGGTACTTCCGAGCAGTACTTC
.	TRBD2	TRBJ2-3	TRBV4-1	CASSPLAGAQYF	TGCGCCAGCAGCCCACTAGCGGGGGCGCAGTATTTT
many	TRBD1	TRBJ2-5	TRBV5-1	CASSFEDRGGTQYF	TGCGCCAGCAGCTTCGAGGACAGGGGAGGGACCCAGTACTTC
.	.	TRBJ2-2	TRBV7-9	CASSPPLANTGELFF	TGTGCCAGCAGTCCACCTCTAGCGAACACCGGGGAGCTGTTTTTT
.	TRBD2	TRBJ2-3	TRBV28	CASSRGGGAGDTQYF	TGTGCCAGCAGTAGGGGCGGGGGGGCCGGAGATACGCAGTATTTT
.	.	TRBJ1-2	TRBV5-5	CASGLNPNYGYTF	TGTGCCAGCGGCCTAAACCCTAACTATGGCTACACCTTC
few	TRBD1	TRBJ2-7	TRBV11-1	CASSGQGVRDEQYF	TGTGCCAGCAGCGGACAGGGGGTAAGAGACGAGCAGTACTTC
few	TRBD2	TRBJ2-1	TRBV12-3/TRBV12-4	CASSLDGTSGFNEQFF	TGTGCCAGCAGTTTAGATGGGACTAGCGGGTTCAATGAGCAGTTCTTC
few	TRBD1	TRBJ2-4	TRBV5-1	CASSLRDSPLAKNIQYF	TGCGCCAGCAGCCTCCGGGACAGTCCCTTGGCCAAAAACATTCAGTACTTC
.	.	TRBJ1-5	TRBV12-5	CASGPGGGNQPQHF	TGTGCTAGTGGGCCCGGAGGGGGCAATCAGCCCCAGCATTTT
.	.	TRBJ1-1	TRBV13	CASSFHTGMNTEAFF	TGTGCCAGCAGCTTCCACACGGGAATGAACACTGAAGCTTTCTTT
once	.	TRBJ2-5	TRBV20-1	CSASALAQETQYF	TGCAGTGCGAGTGCGCTAGCGCAAGAGACCCAGTACTTC
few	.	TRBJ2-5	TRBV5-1	CASSLFDGPQETQYF	TGCGCCAGCAGCTTGTTTGATGGGCCCCAAGAGACCCAGTACTTC
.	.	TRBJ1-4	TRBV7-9	CASSSTEGRGKLFF	TGTGCCAGCAGCTCCACCGAAGGGAGGGGAAAACTGTTTTTT
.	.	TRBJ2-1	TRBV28	CASSPPRPSSGFYNEQFF	TGTGCCAGCAGTCCTCCGCGTCCCTCTTCGGGTTTTTACAATGAGCAGTTCTTC
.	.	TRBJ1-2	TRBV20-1	CSARERGALWGYTF	TGCAGTGCTAGAGAGAGAGGGGCCTTATGGGGCTACACCTTC
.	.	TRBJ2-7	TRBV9	CASSVDIGYEQYF	TGTGCCAGCAGCGTGGACATAGGATACGAGCAGTACTTC
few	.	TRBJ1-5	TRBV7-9	CASSVGGAANNQPQHF	TGTGCCAGCAGCGTCGGGGGGGCTGCAAACAATCAGCCCCAGCATTTT
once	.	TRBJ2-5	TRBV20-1	CSARVSGKTQYF	TGCAGTGCTAGAGTGTCGGGGAAGACCCAGTACTTC
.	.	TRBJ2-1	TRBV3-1	CASSLDRDRYNEQFF	TGTGCCAGCAGCCTGGACCGGGACCGGTACAATGAGCAGTTCTTC
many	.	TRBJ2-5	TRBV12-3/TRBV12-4	CASSPLDHQETQYF	TGTGCCAGCAGTCCTCTTGACCACCAAGAGACCCAGTACTTC
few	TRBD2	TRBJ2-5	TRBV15	CATSRDELAGETQYF	TGTGCCACCAGCAGAGATGAACTAGCGGGAGAGACCCAGTACTTC
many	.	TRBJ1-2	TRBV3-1	CASSQDLASYGYTF	TGTGCCAGCAGCCAAGATCTAGCGTCCTATGGCTACACCTTC
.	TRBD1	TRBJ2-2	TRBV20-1	CSARDPRQGAAGELFF	TGCAGTGCTAGAGATCCGAGACAGGGGGCGGCCGGGGAGCTGTTTTTT